These 26 T cell receptor beta chains were all obtained from the same sample, sequenced in a study of PD-1 blockade in classical Hodgkin lymphoma. Profiled with immunoSEQ multiplex PCR; TCRdb holds only in-frame clones, not every one. In the table there are about 97,000 clones, approximately 88% of which are singletons. Patients all relapsed after autologous stem cell transplantation, and there was variation in brentuximab vedotin exposure. The sample was peripheral blood mononuclear cells (PBMCs), taken at baseline. Receptors were obtained from a human donor with classical Hodgkin lymphoma.

The rearrangement links TRBV10-3 to TRBJ1-4, with D possibly matching TRBD1 (5 bases). Germline-derived CDR1 and CDR2 are ENHRY and SYGVKD. V was trimmed by 0 bases and J by 3 bases, leaving 8 bases between them. The CDR3 spans 15 residues. The CDR3 DNA sequence: TGTGCCATCAGTGAGTCGGGGGTGGCTAATGAAAAACTGTTTTTT. Residues: CAISESGVANEKLFF.

The chain employs TRBV6-5 and TRBJ2-7; the D gene is possibly TRBD1 (5 bases). Trimming took off 5 bases at V and 0 bases at J, with 11 bases between the two ends. This CDR3 contains 14 residues. Per germline, CDR1 MNHEY and CDR2 SVGAGI. The CDR3 bases are TGTGCCAGCAGTCAAACAGGTAGCTCCTACGAGCAGTACTTC. This encodes CASSQTGSSYEQYF.

The V call is TRBV6-1, the J call TRBJ2-7; tentatively, D is TRBD1 or TRBD2 (7 bases each). The CDR3 has 16 residues. Germline lookup yields CDR1 MNHNS and CDR2 SASEGT. The V end was cut by 1 base, the J end by 3 bases, with 16 bases between. The CDR3 DNA reads TGTGCCAGCAGTGAAGGCAGGGGGGGTCCTTTCTACGAGCAGTACTTC. Its translation is CASSEGRGGPFYEQYF.

The sample holds a few counts of this clone. This chain links TRBV10-1 with TRBJ2-2; D is possibly TRBD2 (6 bases). Germline V CDR1 and CDR2: WNHNN, SYGVQD (reference sequence). Trimming took off 5 bases at V and 0 bases at J, with 10 bases between the two ends. This CDR3 is built from 15 residues. DNA for the CDR3: TGCGCCAGCAGTTCTAGCGCTCCGAACACCGGGGAGCTGTTTTTT. It translates to CASSSSAPNTGELFF.

V is TRBV10-3 and J is TRBJ1-1; no reliable D call. The V end lost 11 bases, the J end lost 1 base, and 17 bases lay between the germline ends. The CDR3 sequence is 14 residues long. CDR1 and CDR2 from the germline V gene are ENHRY and SYGVKD. The CDR3 region is CASQETAQNTEAFF. The CDR3 coding sequence is TGTGCCTCCCAAGAGACCGCGCAGAACACTGAAGCTTTCTTT.

At least ten counts were recorded for this clone. Other DNA sequences in the sample encode the same CDR3. The genes are TRBV11-2 and TRBJ1-4, with 7 bases fitting TRBD1. V shed 5 bases, J shed 4 bases, and the junction held 4 bases outside the gene matches. This CDR3 has 14 amino acids. CDR1 is SGHAT and CDR2 is FQNNGV in the germline V gene. The CDR3 protein is CASSPGTVNEKLFF. The CDR3 DNA sequence: TGTGCCAGCAGCCCCGGGACAGTTAATGAAAAACTGTTTTTT.

The chain is built from TRBV7-2 and TRBJ2-7, with D unclear. Germline CDR1 is SGHTA and CDR2 is FQGNSA. The CDR3 runs to 13 residues. V was pared by 1 base and J by 3 bases, with 7 bases between. The CDR3 DNA reads as TGTGCCAGCAGCTTAGAGCCAAACTACGAGCAGTACTTC. This codes for CASSLEPNYEQYF.

J is TRBJ1-1 and V is TRBV5-6, with D possibly TRBD1 on 6 matching bases. Trimming shortened V by 2 bases and J by 5 bases, and 13 bases separated the two germline ends. The CDR3 spans 14 residues. Germline V gene lookup returns CDR1 SGHDT and CDR2 YYEEEE. CDR3: CASSFQGWETEAFF. For the CDR3, the DNA is TGTGCCAGCAGCTTCCAGGGGTGGGAGACTGAAGCTTTCTTT.

The V and J genes are TRBV5-1 and TRBJ2-1; either TRBD1 or TRBD2 may supply D (6 bases each). Trimming shortened V by 4 bases and J by 3 bases, and 20 bases separated the two germline ends. CDR1 SGHRS and CDR2 YFSETQ come from the germline V gene. The CDR3 sequence is 17 residues long. CDR3 loop: CASSPARGGRVYNEQFF. DNA of the CDR3: TGCGCCAGCAGCCCAGCACGTGGGGGGCGGGTCTACAATGAGCAGTTCTTC.

This clone was seen only once. The V and J genes are TRBV29-1 and TRBJ2-3; 9 bases agree with TRBD2. The J segment lost 1 base and the V segment lost 0 bases, leaving 2 bases of the junction unmatched. The germline V gene encodes CDR1 SQVTM and CDR2 ANQGSEA. This CDR3 spans 15 amino acids. The DNA for the CDR3 is TGCAGCGTTGAAGAACTAGCGGGTGGCACAGATACGCAGTATTTT. It encodes CSVEELAGGTDTQYF.

This sequence joins TRBV7-8 and TRBJ2-3; 8 nucleotides line up with TRBD1. Germline CDR1 SGHVS, CDR2 FQNEAQ. CDR3 size: 15 residues. V dropped 5 bases and J dropped 1; count of bases not matched to a gene: 5. CDR3 amino acids: CASSPVTGGTDTQYF. As DNA, the CDR3 is TGTGCCAGCAGCCCAGTGACAGGGGGCACAGATACGCAGTATTTT.

This chain links TRBV7-3 with TRBJ2-2; D could derive from TRBD1 or TRBD2 (6 bases each). CDR1 is SGHTA and CDR2 is FQGTGA in the germline V gene. This CDR3 comprises 16 residues. Trimming removed 5 bases at V and 5 bases at J, with 18 bases between. CDR3 sequence: CASSVGAGQITGELFF. The CDR3 DNA follows: TGTGCCAGCAGCGTAGGGGCGGGACAAATTACCGGGGAGCTGTTTTTT. Based on the CDR3 plus reference TRBV7-3 and TRBJ2-2, the full variable domain is GAGVSQTPSNKVTEKGKYVELRCDPISGHTALYWYRQSLGQGPEFLIYFQGTGAADDSGLPNDRFFAVRPEGSVSTLKIQRTERGDSAVYLCASSVGAGQITGELFFGEGSRLTVL.

The chain links TRBV4-2 to TRBJ1-5; D unresolved. Germline-derived CDR1 and CDR2 are LGHNA and YNFKEQ. This CDR3 comprises 13 residues. V was trimmed by 1 base and J by 4 bases, leaving 5 bases between them. CDR3 residues: CASSQAANQPQHF. The CDR3 DNA reads as TGTGCCAGCAGCCAAGCAGCAAATCAGCCCCAGCATTTT.

This clone has a single count. The chain recombines TRBV5-5 with TRBJ1-3, with D possibly being TRBD1 (5 bases). In germline, CDR1 is SGHKS, CDR2 YYEKEE (reference sequence). This CDR3 region has 17 residues. V was pared by 5 bases and J by 0 bases, with 18 bases between. The CDR3 region has the DNA TGTGCCAGCAGGGACATCAGGGAAACGGCCTCTGGAAACACCATATATTTT. It codes for CASRDIRETASGNTIYF.

This clone has only a few counts. The rearrangement joins TRBV7-9 to TRBJ1-5, with D uncertain. Trimming removed 5 bases at V and 9 bases at J, with 11 bases between. CDR3 length equals 12 residues. Germline values: CDR1 SEHNR, CDR2 FQNEAQ (reference sequence). The CDR3 here is CASSDGVGPQHF. The DNA for the CDR3 is TGTGCCAGCAGCGACGGGGTGGGGCCCCAGCATTTT.

This clone was picked up a small number of times. The gene calls are TRBV6-1 and TRBJ1-1; D is ambiguous. CDR3 length: 11 residues. The V and J ends lost 6 bases and 1 base respectively, with 3 bases between them. Per the germline V gene, CDR1 is MNHNS and CDR2 is SASEGT. CDR3 loop: CASRRNTEAFF. CDR3 DNA sequence: TGTGCCAGCAGGAGGAACACTGAAGCTTTCTTT.

The rearrangement joins TRBV7-2 to TRBJ2-7; tentatively, D is TRBD1 (6 bases). CDR1 and CDR2 (germline): SGHTA, FQGNSA. CDR3 length: 16 residues. V was pared by 2 bases and J by 1 base, with 15 bases between. Here the CDR3 DNA reads TGTGCCAGCAGCTTATCGGACAGTCCCCTGTCCTACGAGCAGTACTTC. It yields the protein CASSLSDSPLSYEQYF.

The DNA for the CDR3 is TGTGCCAGCAGCGGGGGACAGGACCTTAACTATGGCTACACCTTC. It specifies CASSGGQDLNYGYTF. The gene calls are TRBV2 and TRBJ1-2, with TRBD1 identical over 8 bases. Losses at the gene ends were 6 bases for V and 1 base for J; bases not matched to a gene: 7. This CDR3 region has 15 residues. Germline V lookup: CDR1 SNHLY, CDR2 FYNNEI.

The CDR3 loop reads CASSDSGLAPNTEAFF. Here the CDR3 DNA reads TGCGCCAGCAGCGATTCGGGGTTGGCCCCGAACACTGAAGCTTTCTTT. V is TRBV4-1 and J is TRBJ1-1; D uncertain. V dropped 5 bases and J dropped 1 base, with 17 bases sitting between them. The CDR3 runs 16 residues. CDR1 MGHRA and CDR2 YSYEKL come from the germline V gene.

This rearrangement joins TRBV27 to TRBJ2-2, with D tentatively TRBD2 (5 bases). The germline gives CDR1 MNHEY, CDR2 SMNVEV (reference sequence). The V end was cut by 5 bases, the J end by 5 bases, with 18 bases between. The CDR3 totals 16 residues. CDR3 in amino acids: CASSPSIGQWTGELFF. CDR3 in DNA: TGTGCCAGCAGTCCTAGCATAGGGCAATGGACCGGGGAGCTGTTTTTT.

This clone was seen more than once but under ten times. The gene calls are TRBV9 and TRBJ2-3; 9 bases align to TRBD1. Losses at the gene ends were 0 bases for V and 2 bases for J; bases not matched to a gene: 4. The germline gives CDR1 SGDLS, CDR2 YYNGEE. The CDR3 extends over 16 amino acids. The CDR3 bases are TGTGCCAGCAGCGTAGCGGGACAGGGACTCACAGATACGCAGTATTTT. It yields the protein CASSVAGQGLTDTQYF.

The chain couples TRBV5-5 to TRBJ2-3; D is tentatively TRBD1 or TRBD2 (7 bases each). This CDR3 spans 18 amino acids. Germline loops: CDR1 SGHKS, CDR2 YYEKEE (reference sequence). Trimming took off 7 bases at V and 0 bases at J, with 24 bases between the two ends. CDR3 coding DNA: TGTGCCAGCCGATTCGAGGGGGCGGGAGTTACTAGCACAGATACGCAGTATTTT. As protein: CASRFEGAGVTSTDTQYF.

The chain is built from TRBV5-1 and TRBJ2-5; no clear D. V gave up 1 base and J gave up 5 bases, with 12 bases separating them. Per the germline V gene, CDR1 is SGHRS and CDR2 is YFSETQ. CDR3 length equals 14 residues. The CDR3 DNA is TGCGCCAGCAGCTTGTCTGGGCTGCGGGAGACCCAGTACTTC. This encodes CASSLSGLRETQYF.

V is TRBV19 and J is TRBJ2-3, with a weak D call TRBD2 (5 bases). The CDR3 length is 16 residues. CDR1 is LNHDA and CDR2 is SQIVND in the germline V gene (reference sequence). V was shortened by 3 bases and J by 6 bases, with 19 bases between the two germline ends. The CDR3 is CASSILLSSRGDTQYF. The CDR3 DNA follows: TGTGCCAGTAGTATCCTCCTAAGCTCCAGAGGGGATACGCAGTATTTT.

This rearrangement joins TRBV13 to TRBJ2-3, with D possibly matching TRBD2 (6 bases). The V end lost 5 bases, the J end lost 3 bases, and 15 bases lay between the germline ends. Germline loops: CDR1 PRHDT, CDR2 FYEKMQ (reference sequence). CDR3 length: 15 residues. The CDR3: CASSPVGGKTDTQYF. The CDR3 DNA is TGTGCCAGCAGCCCGGTGGGCGGGAAGACAGATACGCAGTATTTT.

The gene calls are TRBV7-2 and TRBJ1-1; no reliable D call. The length of the CDR3 is 13 residues. Germline lookup yields CDR1 SGHTA and CDR2 FQGNSA. The V gene lost 0 bases and the J gene lost 2 bases, with 4 bases spanning the gap. The DNA for the CDR3 is TGTGCCAGCAGCTTAGCGCCTAACACTGAAGCTTTCTTT. Its protein product is CASSLAPNTEAFF.